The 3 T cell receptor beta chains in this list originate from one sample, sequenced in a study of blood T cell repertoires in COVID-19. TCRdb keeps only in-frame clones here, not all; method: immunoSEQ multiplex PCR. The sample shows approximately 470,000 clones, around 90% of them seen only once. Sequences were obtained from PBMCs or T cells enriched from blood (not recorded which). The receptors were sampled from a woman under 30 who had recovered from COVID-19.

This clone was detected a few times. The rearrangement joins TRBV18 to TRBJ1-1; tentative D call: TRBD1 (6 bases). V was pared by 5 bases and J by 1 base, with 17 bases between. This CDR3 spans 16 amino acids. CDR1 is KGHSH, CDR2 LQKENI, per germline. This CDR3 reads CASSSYREGPNTEAFF. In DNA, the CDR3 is TGTGCCAGCTCATCCTACAGGGAGGGCCCGAACACTGAAGCTTTCTTT.

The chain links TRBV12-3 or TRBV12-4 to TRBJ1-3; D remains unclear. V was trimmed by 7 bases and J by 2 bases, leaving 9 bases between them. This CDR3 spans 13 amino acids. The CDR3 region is CASTPGTGNTIYF. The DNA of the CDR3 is TGTGCCAGCACCCCCGGGACTGGAAACACCATATATTTT.

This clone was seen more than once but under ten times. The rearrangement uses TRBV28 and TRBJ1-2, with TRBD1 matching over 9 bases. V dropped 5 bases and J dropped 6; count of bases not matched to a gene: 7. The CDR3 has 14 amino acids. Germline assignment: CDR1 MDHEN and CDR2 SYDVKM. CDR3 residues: CASSDRTGADGYTF. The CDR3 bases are TGTGCCAGCAGTGACCGGACAGGGGCGGATGGCTACACCTTC.